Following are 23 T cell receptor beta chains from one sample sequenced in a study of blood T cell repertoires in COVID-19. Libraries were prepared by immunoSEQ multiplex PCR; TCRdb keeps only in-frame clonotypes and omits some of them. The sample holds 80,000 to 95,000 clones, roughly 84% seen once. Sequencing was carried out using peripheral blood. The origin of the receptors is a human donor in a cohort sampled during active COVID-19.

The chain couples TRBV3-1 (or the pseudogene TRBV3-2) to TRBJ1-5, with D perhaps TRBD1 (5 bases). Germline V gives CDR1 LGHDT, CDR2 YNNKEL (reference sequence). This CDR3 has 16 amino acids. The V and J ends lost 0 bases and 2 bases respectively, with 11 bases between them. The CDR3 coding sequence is TGTGCCAGCAGCCAAGATTCGGGGGGGGGCAATCAGCCCCAGCATTTT. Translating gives CASSQDSGGGNQPQHF.

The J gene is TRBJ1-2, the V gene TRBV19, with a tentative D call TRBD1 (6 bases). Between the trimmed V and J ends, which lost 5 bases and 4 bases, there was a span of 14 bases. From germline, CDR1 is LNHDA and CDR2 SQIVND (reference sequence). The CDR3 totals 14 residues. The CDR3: CASSSRTAFYGYTF. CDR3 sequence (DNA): TGTGCCAGTAGTTCCAGGACAGCCTTCTATGGCTACACCTTC.

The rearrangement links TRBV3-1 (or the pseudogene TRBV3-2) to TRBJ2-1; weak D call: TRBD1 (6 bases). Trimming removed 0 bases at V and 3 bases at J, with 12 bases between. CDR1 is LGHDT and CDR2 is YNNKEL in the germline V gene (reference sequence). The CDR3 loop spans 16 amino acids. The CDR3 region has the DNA TGTGCCAGCAGCCAAGAGGACAGACGACTCTACAATGAGCAGTTCTTC. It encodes CASSQEDRRLYNEQFF.

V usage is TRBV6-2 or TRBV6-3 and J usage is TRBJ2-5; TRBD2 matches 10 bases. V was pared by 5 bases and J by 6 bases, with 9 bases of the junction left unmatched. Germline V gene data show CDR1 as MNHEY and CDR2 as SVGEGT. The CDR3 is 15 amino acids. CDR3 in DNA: TGTGCCAGCAGTCTAGCGGGGGTCCCCGGGCAGACCCAGTACTTC. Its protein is CASSLAGVPGQTQYF.

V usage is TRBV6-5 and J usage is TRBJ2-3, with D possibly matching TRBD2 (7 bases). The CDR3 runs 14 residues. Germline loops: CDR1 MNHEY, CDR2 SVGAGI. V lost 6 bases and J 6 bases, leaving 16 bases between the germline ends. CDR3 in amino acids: CASRQTGGWDTQYF. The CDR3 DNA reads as TGTGCCAGCAGACAGACGGGGGGCTGGGATACGCAGTATTTT.

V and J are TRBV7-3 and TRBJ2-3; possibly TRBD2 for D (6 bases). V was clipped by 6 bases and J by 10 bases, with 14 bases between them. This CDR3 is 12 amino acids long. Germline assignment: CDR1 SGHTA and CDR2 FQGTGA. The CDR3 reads CASSQPGTPQYF. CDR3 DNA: TGTGCCAGCAGTCAACCCGGGACTCCGCAGTATTTT. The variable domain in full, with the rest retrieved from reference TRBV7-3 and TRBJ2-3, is GAGVSQTPSNKVTEKGKYVELRCDPISGHTALYWYRQSLGQGPEFLIYFQGTGAADDSGLPNDRFFAVRPEGSVSTLKIQRTERGDSAVYLCASSQPGTPQYFGPGTRLTVL.

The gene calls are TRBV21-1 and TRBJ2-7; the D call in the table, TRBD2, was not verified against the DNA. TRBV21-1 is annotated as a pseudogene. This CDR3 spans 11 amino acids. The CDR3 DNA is TGTGTCCGCAACCCACTTTACGAGCAGTACTTC. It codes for CVRNPLYEQYF.

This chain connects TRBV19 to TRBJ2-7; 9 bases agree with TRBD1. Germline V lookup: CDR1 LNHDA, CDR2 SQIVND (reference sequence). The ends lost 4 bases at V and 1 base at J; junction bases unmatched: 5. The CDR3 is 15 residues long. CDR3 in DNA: TGTGCCAGTAGTACCCCCGGGACAGGGTCCTACGAGCAGTACTTC. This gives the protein CASSTPGTGSYEQYF. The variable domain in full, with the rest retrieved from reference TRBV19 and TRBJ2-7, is DGGITQSPKYLFRKEGQNVTLSCEQNLNHDAMYWYRQDPGQGLRLIYYSQIVNDFQKGDIAEGYSVSREKKESFPLTVTSAQKNPTAFYLCASSTPGTGSYEQYFGPGTRLTVT.

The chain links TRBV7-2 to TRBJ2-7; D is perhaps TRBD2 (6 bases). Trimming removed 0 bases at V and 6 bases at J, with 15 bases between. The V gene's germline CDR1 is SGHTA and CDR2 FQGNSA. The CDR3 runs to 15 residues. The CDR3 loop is CASSLAFAEGPEQYF. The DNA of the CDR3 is TGTGCCAGCAGCTTAGCGTTCGCGGAGGGGCCCGAGCAGTACTTC.

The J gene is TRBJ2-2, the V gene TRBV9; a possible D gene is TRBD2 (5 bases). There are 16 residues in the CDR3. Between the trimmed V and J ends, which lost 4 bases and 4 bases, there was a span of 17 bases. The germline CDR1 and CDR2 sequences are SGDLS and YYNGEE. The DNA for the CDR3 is TGTGCCAGCAGCCCCACGACGGGATTAACCACCGGGGAGCTGTTTTTT. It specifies CASSPTTGLTTGELFF.

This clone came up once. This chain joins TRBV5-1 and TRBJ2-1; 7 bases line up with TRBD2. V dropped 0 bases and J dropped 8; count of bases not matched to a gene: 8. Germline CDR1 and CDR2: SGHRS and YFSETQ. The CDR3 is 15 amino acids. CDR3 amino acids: CASSLVGRGVDEQFF. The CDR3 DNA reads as TGCGCCAGCAGCTTGGTGGGGAGGGGAGTGGATGAGCAGTTCTTC.

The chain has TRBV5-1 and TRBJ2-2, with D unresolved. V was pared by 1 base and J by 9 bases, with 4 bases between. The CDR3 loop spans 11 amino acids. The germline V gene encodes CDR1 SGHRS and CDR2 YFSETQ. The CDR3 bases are TGCGCCAGCAGCTTGAACTGGGAGCTGTTTTTT. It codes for CASSLNWELFF.

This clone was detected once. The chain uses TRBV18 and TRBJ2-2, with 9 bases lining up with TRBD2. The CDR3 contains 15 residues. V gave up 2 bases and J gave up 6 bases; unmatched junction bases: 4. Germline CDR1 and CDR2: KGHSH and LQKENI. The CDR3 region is CASSPRAGGPGELFF. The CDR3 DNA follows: TGTGCCAGCTCACCAAGAGCGGGAGGCCCCGGGGAGCTGTTTTTT.

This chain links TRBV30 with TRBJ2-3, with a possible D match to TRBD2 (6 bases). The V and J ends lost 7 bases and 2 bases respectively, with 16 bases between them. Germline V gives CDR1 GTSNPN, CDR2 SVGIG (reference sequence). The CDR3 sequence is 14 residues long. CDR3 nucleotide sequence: TGTGCCTACCGAGGAAGGAGGGTCACAGATACGCAGTATTTT. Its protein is CAYRGRRVTDTQYF.

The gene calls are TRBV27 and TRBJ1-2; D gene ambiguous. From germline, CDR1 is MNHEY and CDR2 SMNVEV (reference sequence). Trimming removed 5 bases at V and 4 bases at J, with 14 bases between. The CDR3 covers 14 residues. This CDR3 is CASSPFRGAYGYTF. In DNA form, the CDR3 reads TGTGCCAGCAGTCCTTTCCGGGGTGCCTATGGCTACACCTTC.

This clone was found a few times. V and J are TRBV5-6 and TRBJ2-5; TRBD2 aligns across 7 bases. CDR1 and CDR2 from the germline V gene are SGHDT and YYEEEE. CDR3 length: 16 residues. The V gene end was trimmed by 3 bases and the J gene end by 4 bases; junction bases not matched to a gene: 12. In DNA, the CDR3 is TGTGCCAGCAGCTGGGGACTACAAACTTGGGTAGAGACCCAGTACTTC. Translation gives CASSWGLQTWVETQYF.

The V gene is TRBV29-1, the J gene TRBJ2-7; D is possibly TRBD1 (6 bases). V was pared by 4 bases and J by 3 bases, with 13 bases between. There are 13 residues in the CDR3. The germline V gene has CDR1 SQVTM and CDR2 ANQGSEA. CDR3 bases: TGCAGCGTTGTCGGGCAGGGGATCTACGAGCAGTACTTC. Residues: CSVVGQGIYEQYF.

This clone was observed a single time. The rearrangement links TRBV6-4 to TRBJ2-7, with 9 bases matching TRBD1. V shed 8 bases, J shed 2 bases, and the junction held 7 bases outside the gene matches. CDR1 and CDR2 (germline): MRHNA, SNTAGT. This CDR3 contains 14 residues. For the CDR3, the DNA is TGTGCCAGCGACTGGCGACAGGGGGCCTACGAGCAGTACTTC. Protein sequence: CASDWRQGAYEQYF.

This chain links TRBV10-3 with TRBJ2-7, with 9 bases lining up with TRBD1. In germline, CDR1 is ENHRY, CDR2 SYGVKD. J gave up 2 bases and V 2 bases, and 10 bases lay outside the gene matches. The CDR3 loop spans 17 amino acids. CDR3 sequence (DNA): TGTGCCATCAGTGAGGGAAGGACAGGGGATAGCACCTACGAGCAGTACTTC. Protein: CAISEGRTGDSTYEQYF.

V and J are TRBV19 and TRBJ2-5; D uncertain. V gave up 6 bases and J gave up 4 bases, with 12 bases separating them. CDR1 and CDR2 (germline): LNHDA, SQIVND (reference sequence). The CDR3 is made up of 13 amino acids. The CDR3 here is CASRPGVGETQYF. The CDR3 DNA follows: TGTGCCAGTAGGCCCGGAGTGGGAGAGACCCAGTACTTC.

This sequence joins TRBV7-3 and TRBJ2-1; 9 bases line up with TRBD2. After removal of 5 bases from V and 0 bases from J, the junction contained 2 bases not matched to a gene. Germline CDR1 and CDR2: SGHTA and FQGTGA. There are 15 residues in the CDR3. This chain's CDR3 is CASSISGGSYNEQFF. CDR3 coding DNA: TGTGCCAGCAGCATTAGCGGGGGCTCCTACAATGAGCAGTTCTTC.

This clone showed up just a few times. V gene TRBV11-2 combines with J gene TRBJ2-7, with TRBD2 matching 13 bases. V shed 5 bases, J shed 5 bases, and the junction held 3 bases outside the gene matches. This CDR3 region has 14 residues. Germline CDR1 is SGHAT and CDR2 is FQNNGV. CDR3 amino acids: CASSRGLAGDEQYF. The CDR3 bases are TGTGCCAGCAGCCGTGGACTAGCGGGAGACGAGCAGTACTTC.

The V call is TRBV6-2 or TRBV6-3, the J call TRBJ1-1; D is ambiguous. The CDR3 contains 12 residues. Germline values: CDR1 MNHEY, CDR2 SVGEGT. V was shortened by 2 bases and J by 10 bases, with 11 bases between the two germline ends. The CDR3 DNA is TGTGCCAGCAGTTACGGTCTTTCGGGAGCTTTCTTT. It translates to CASSYGLSGAFF.